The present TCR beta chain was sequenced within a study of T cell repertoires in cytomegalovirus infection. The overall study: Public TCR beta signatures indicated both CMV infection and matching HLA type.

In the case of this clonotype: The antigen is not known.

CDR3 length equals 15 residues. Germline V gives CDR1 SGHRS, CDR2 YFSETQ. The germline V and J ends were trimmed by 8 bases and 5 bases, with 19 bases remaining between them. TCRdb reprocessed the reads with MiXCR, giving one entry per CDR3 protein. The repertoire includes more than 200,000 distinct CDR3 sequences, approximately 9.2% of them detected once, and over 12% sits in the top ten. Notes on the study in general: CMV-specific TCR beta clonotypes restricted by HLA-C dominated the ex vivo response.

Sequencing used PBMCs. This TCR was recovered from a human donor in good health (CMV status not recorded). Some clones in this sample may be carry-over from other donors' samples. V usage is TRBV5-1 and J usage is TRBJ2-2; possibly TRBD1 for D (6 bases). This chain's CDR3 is CASKTGRDITGELFF. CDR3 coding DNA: TGCGCCAGTAAGACAGGCCGCGATATTACCGGGGAGCTGTTTTTT. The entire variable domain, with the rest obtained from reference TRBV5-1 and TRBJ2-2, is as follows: KAGVTQTPRYLIKTRGQQVTLSCSPISGHRSVSWYQQTPGQGLQFLFEYFSETQRNKGNFPGRFSGRQFSNSRSEMNVSTLELGDSALYLCASKTGRDITGELFFGEGSRLTVL.